The present T cell receptor beta chain was sequenced within a study of cytomegalovirus exposure and HLA in healthy donors. Method: immunoSEQ multiplex PCR; TCRdb's copy keeps in-frame clones and lacks some. The profile shows 89,000 or so clones, approximately 95% of them singletons. General study findings and limits: The TCR clusters that emerged in the first cohort tended, a later analysis found, to co-occur in the roughly 130 validation repertoires.

CDR3 length equals 13 residues. Germline CDR1 reads MDHEN; CDR2 reads SYDVKM. V was shortened by 6 bases and J by 5 bases, with 14 bases between the two germline ends. A note on this clone: Its antigen is unidentified.

The chain couples TRBV28 to TRBJ2-7; D might be TRBD1 (5 bases). The TCR comes from a woman in her twenties or thirties in good health and CMV-seropositive. The sample taken for sequencing was PBMCs. The CDR3: CASSTGALNEQYF. The CDR3 DNA is TGTGCCAGCAGCACTGGGGCACTGAACGAGCAGTACTTC. Combining the CDR3 with reference TRBV28 and TRBJ2-7 gives the whole variable domain DVKVTQSSRYLVKRTGEKVFLECVQDMDHENMFWYRQDPGLGLRLIYFSYDVKMKEKGDIPEGYSVSREKKERFSLILESASTNQTSMYLCASSTGALNEQYFGPGTRLTVT.